This T cell receptor (beta chain) stems from a study of blood T cell repertoires in COVID-19. Study context: Some COVID-19 samples were acute and others convalescent; all came from the United States, Italy and Spain.

Original processing methods: Amplification of reference gene primers provided the estimated nucleated cell counts. Generated by immunoSEQ multiplex PCR, the TCRdb table keeps only in-frame clones and is missing some. Clonal size and the V and J genes are those of that table, whereas D and trimming came from the DNA. Of approximately 20,000 clones in the sample, 82% are singletons; the top ten hold around 5.6%. This TCR came from a human donor in a cohort sampled during active COVID-19. The specimen sequenced was peripheral blood.

CDR3 protein: CASSVGWAQETQYF. CDR3 in DNA: TGCGCCAGCAGCGTAGGCTGGGCGCAAGAGACCCAGTACTTC. The V gene is TRBV5-1, the J gene TRBJ2-5; D is ambiguous. V lost 4 bases, J lost 2 bases, and 12 bases lay in between. The CDR3 consists of 14 residues. Germline CDR1 SGHRS, CDR2 YFSETQ.